Following are 27 T cell receptor beta chains from one sample sequenced in a study of PD-L1 blockade in urothelial cancer. The data were produced by immunoSEQ multiplex PCR, yet TCRdb's version contains in-frame clones alone and is incomplete. The profile shows about 81,000 clones, more than 85% of them singletons. The sample was PBMCs, taken around atezolizumab (anti-PD-L1) treatment. These receptors originate from a man aged 55 to 70 with urothelial cancer.

The V call is TRBV7-8, the J call TRBJ2-2; D is perhaps TRBD1 (6 bases). The CDR3 runs to 15 residues. Germline V CDR1 and CDR2: SGHVS, FQNEAQ. Trimming removed 3 bases from V and 6 bases from J, with 14 bases in between. The chain's CDR3 is CASSFLTGRAGELFF. CDR3 DNA: TGTGCCAGCAGCTTTCTCACAGGGCGCGCCGGGGAGCTGTTTTTT.

This chain links TRBV5-1 with TRBJ2-5, with D possibly TRBD2 on 6 matching bases. The V and J ends lost 4 bases and 5 bases respectively, with 21 bases between them. The CDR3 sequence is 16 residues long. The germline CDR1 and CDR2 sequences are SGHRS and YFSETQ. The CDR3 DNA reads TGCGCCAGCAGCCCCGGGGTTCGCGGGAATAAGGAGACCCAGTACTTC. Translating it yields CASSPGVRGNKETQYF.

This clone was observed a handful of times. The CDR3 nucleotides are TGTGCCAGCAGTTCGAGCTCTGGAAACACCATATATTTT. Translated, it gives CASSSSSGNTIYF. The rearrangement joins TRBV27 to TRBJ1-3, with D unresolved. V was cut by 4 bases and J by 0 bases, with 4 bases left in between. In germline, CDR1 is MNHEY, CDR2 SMNVEV (reference sequence). CDR3 size: 13 residues.

The chain has TRBV6-6 and TRBJ1-1, with 9 bases aligning to TRBD1. Per the germline V gene, CDR1 is MNHNY and CDR2 is SVGAGI (reference sequence). CDR3 length equals 16 residues. J gave up 5 bases and V 5 bases, and 12 bases lay outside the gene matches. CDR3 coding DNA: TGTGCCAGCAGTACCCAGGACAGGGGTCGGAGAACTGAAGCTTTCTTT. This sequence encodes CASSTQDRGRRTEAFF.

V usage is TRBV7-7 and J usage is TRBJ1-1; TRBD1 aligns across 7 bases. This CDR3 is 14 amino acids long. V lost 3 bases to trimming and J lost 0 bases; unmatched junction nucleotides: 1. Germline V gives CDR1 SSHAT, CDR2 FNYEAQ (reference sequence). CDR3 residues: CASSFDRVNTEAFF. The CDR3, as DNA: TGTGCCAGCAGCTTCGACAGGGTGAACACTGAAGCTTTCTTT.

The rearrangement uses TRBV5-4 and TRBJ2-3; perhaps TRBD2 as D (6 bases). V dropped 7 bases and J dropped 2 bases, with 11 bases sitting between them. The CDR3 contains 13 residues. CDR1 SGHNT and CDR2 YYREEE come from the germline V gene (reference sequence). CDR3 amino acids: CASLAGNTDTQYF. CDR3 nucleotides: TGTGCCAGCCTGGCGGGAAACACAGATACGCAGTATTTT.

The chain links TRBV11-2 to TRBJ2-1; tentative D call: TRBD2 (5 bases). V was clipped by 1 base and J by 4 bases, with 11 bases between them. Per the germline V gene, CDR1 is SGHAT and CDR2 is FQNNGV. There are 15 residues in the CDR3. CDR3 sequence (DNA): TGTGCCAGCAGCTTAGGGGGTTCGGGGTACAATGAGCAGTTCTTC. Translation gives CASSLGGSGYNEQFF. Variable domain in full (rest from reference TRBV11-2 and TRBJ2-1): EAGVAQSPRYKIIEKRQSVAFWCNPISGHATLYWYQQILGQGPKLLIQFQNNGVVDDSQLPKDRFSAERLKGVDSTLKIQPAKLEDSAVYLCASSLGGSGYNEQFFGPGTRLTVL.

This chain connects TRBV5-1 to TRBJ2-3; TRBD2 is a possible D gene (5 bases). V lost 0 bases, J lost 1 base, and 6 bases lay in between. The CDR3 runs 14 residues. Germline V gives CDR1 SGHRS, CDR2 YFSETQ. CDR3 bases: TGCGCCAGCAGCTTGGAGGGAGGCACAGATACGCAGTATTTT. Amino acids: CASSLEGGTDTQYF. The variable domain in full, with the rest retrieved from reference TRBV5-1 and TRBJ2-3, is KAGVTQTPRYLIKTRGQQVTLSCSPISGHRSVSWYQQTPGQGLQFLFEYFSETQRNKGNFPGRFSGRQFSNSRSEMNVSTLELGDSALYLCASSLEGGTDTQYFGPGTRLTVL.

The CDR3 nucleotides read TGTGCCAGCAGCTTAGCAGGGGGGGATAGAACCACCCAGTACTTC. This sequence encodes CASSLAGGDRTTQYF. The chain joins TRBV7-2 to TRBJ2-5; perhaps TRBD2 as D (7 bases). In germline, CDR1 is SGHTA, CDR2 FQGNSA. The V gene lost 0 bases and the J gene lost 8 bases, with 16 bases spanning the gap. The CDR3 totals 15 residues.

The chain is built from TRBV6-5 and TRBJ1-1, with 7 bases fitting TRBD1. CDR3 length: 15 residues. Germline V gene data show CDR1 as MNHEY and CDR2 as SVGAGI. V lost 2 bases and J lost 5; bases outside the gene matches: 8. CDR3 sequence: CASSYGRQGRTEAFF. The DNA of the CDR3 is TGTGCCAGCAGTTACGGAAGACAGGGACGGACTGAAGCTTTCTTT.

The J gene is TRBJ2-7, the V gene TRBV2; the match to TRBD1 covers 7 bases. The CDR3 has 14 residues. The germline V gene has CDR1 SNHLY and CDR2 FYNNEI. The V gene end was trimmed by 6 bases and the J gene end by 2 bases; junction bases not matched to a gene: 7. For the CDR3, the DNA is TGTGCCAGCAGGGAACAGGGGACGCCCTACGAGCAGTACTTC. This codes for CASREQGTPYEQYF.

The V gene is TRBV10-1, the J gene TRBJ2-1, with 7 bases identical to TRBD1. Germline values: CDR1 WNHNN, CDR2 SYGVQD (reference sequence). J was trimmed by 7 bases and V by 4 bases; bases with no gene match: 13. This CDR3 has 16 amino acids. As DNA, the CDR3 is TGCGCCAGCAGTGGAGGGCCGGGACAGCCCCTAAATGAGCAGTTCTTC. This codes for CASSGGPGQPLNEQFF.

The V gene is TRBV6-6, the J gene TRBJ2-1; unclear D gene. V shed 8 bases and J shed 8 bases, with 16 bases lying between them. The CDR3 extends over 13 amino acids. From germline, CDR1 is MNHNY and CDR2 SVGAGI (reference sequence). The CDR3 nucleotides are TGTGCCAGCTCCTCTCGTCCCCAGGATGAGCAGTTCTTC. Its translation is CASSSRPQDEQFF.

The chain carries TRBV29-1 and TRBJ1-2, with 8 bases lining up with TRBD1. The V gene's germline CDR1 is SQVTM and CDR2 ANQGSEA. The CDR3 covers 13 residues. V lost 7 bases and J lost 6; bases outside the gene matches: 10. The CDR3, as DNA: TGCAGCGCCGGACAGGGTGCGTCGCATGGCTACACCTTC. Amino acid sequence: CSAGQGASHGYTF.

This chain connects TRBV12-5 to TRBJ1-2; 12 bases align to TRBD1. V was clipped by 4 bases and J by 7 bases; unmatched bases: 4. Germline V lookup: CDR1 LGHNT, CDR2 FRNRAP. The CDR3 has 14 residues. CDR3 sequence (DNA): TGTGCTAGTGGTTCGGGACAGGGGGCAGGTGGCTACACCTTC. The encoded protein is CASGSGQGAGGYTF.

The chain combines TRBV5-5 with TRBJ2-1, with 12 bases lining up with TRBD1. Germline V gives CDR1 SGHKS, CDR2 YYEKEE (reference sequence). V shed 2 bases, J shed 8 bases, and the junction held 5 bases outside the gene matches. This CDR3 has 15 residues. CDR3 amino acids: CASSFRDRGHDEQFF. The CDR3 DNA sequence: TGTGCCAGCAGCTTTCGGGACAGGGGGCACGATGAGCAGTTCTTC.

The chain joins TRBV4-1 to TRBJ2-5, with D tentatively TRBD2 (5 bases). V was trimmed by 1 base and J by 5 bases, leaving 11 bases between them. Germline V gives CDR1 MGHRA, CDR2 YSYEKL. The CDR3 consists of 14 residues. CDR3 sequence reads: CASSQGRSGETQYF. The CDR3 DNA follows: TGCGCCAGCAGCCAAGGGAGGTCGGGGGAGACCCAGTACTTC.

This clone showed up just once. This chain joins TRBV6-5 and TRBJ2-5; the match to TRBD1 covers 9 bases. Germline V gene data show CDR1 as MNHEY and CDR2 as SVGAGI. The CDR3 sequence is 14 residues long. The V and J ends lost 9 bases and 5 bases, in that order; junction bases with no gene match: 10. The CDR3 spells CASFPGQGSETQYF. DNA of the CDR3: TGTGCCAGTTTCCCGGGACAGGGTTCGGAGACCCAGTACTTC.

The V and J genes are TRBV28 and TRBJ2-7; weak D call: TRBD2 (5 bases). V was cut by 2 bases and J by 6 bases, with 14 bases left in between. From germline, CDR1 is MDHEN and CDR2 SYDVKM. This CDR3 is 14 amino acids long. This CDR3 reads CASSLGVLEGEQYF. In DNA, the CDR3 is TGTGCCAGCAGTTTAGGTGTGTTAGAGGGCGAGCAGTACTTC.

This chain uses TRBV5-1 with TRBJ2-5; 13 bases agree with TRBD2. Trimming removed 1 base from V and 3 bases from J; junction bases left unmatched: 3. There are 16 residues in the CDR3. Germline loops: CDR1 SGHRS, CDR2 YFSETQ. The CDR3 sequence is CASSLSGLAGEETQYF. CDR3 DNA sequence: TGCGCCAGCAGCTTGTCAGGACTAGCGGGAGAAGAGACCCAGTACTTC.

This clone was observed once. This rearrangement joins TRBV10-3 to TRBJ2-1; 9 nucleotides align to TRBD2. V lost 11 bases to trimming and J lost 6 bases; unmatched junction nucleotides: 14. The germline CDR1 and CDR2 sequences are ENHRY and SYGVKD. The CDR3 is 15 residues long. The CDR3 spells CAASLRGGGRNEQFF. DNA of the CDR3: TGTGCCGCCTCTCTGCGCGGGGGGGGCCGCAATGAGCAGTTCTTC.

This chain's CDR3 is CASSEFGGRNTGELFF. DNA of the CDR3: TGTGCCAGCAGTGAATTCGGGGGAAGAAACACCGGGGAGCTGTTTTTT. The rearrangement joins TRBV25-1 to TRBJ2-2; possibly TRBD2 for D (6 bases). V was clipped by 1 base and J by 2 bases, with 11 bases between them. Per germline, CDR1 MGHDK and CDR2 SYGVNS. The CDR3 has 16 residues.

This chain joins TRBV7-2 and TRBJ2-1; 7 nucleotides align to TRBD1. This CDR3 spans 12 amino acids. Losses at the gene ends were 5 bases for V and 14 bases for J; bases not matched to a gene: 9. Germline V gene lookup returns CDR1 SGHTA and CDR2 FQGNSA. CDR3 nucleotides: TGTGCCAGCAGCCTCGCGACAGGGTCCAAGTTCTTC. The encoded protein is CASSLATGSKFF.

In DNA form, the CDR3 reads TGTGCCAGCAGCTTAGGGGCAGGGGGCGAGCAGTACTTC. This codes for CASSLGAGGEQYF. V and J are TRBV7-9 and TRBJ2-7; 7 nucleotides line up with TRBD1. CDR1 is SEHNR, CDR2 FQNEAQ, per germline (reference sequence). The CDR3 has 13 residues. With V trimmed by 1 base and J by 6 bases, 3 bases remained unmatched.

This clone has a handful of counts. The CDR3 DNA sequence: TGTGCCAGCAGCTATGGGGACAGGGCTCAGCCCCAGCATTTT. This encodes CASSYGDRAQPQHF. The V and J genes are TRBV7-9 and TRBJ1-5; 9 nucleotides agree with TRBD1. The CDR3 consists of 14 residues. V gave up 4 bases and J gave up 6 bases; unmatched junction bases: 4. Germline CDR1 reads SEHNR; CDR2 reads FQNEAQ (reference sequence). Full variable domain (missing parts from reference TRBV7-9 and TRBJ1-5): DTGVSQNPRHKITKRGQNVTFRCDPISEHNRLYWYRQTLGQGPEFLTYFQNEAQLEKSRLLSDRFSAERPKGSFSTLEIQRTEQGDSAMYLCASSYGDRAQPQHFGDGTRLSIL.

The J gene is TRBJ2-1, the V gene TRBV4-2; a weak D match, TRBD2 (6 bases). Germline CDR1 is LGHNA and CDR2 is YNFKEQ. This CDR3 has 16 amino acids. Trimming took off 0 bases at V and 2 bases at J, with 11 bases between the two ends. This chain's CDR3 is CASSQDRLGTYNEQFF. The CDR3 region has the DNA TGTGCCAGCAGCCAAGACCGACTAGGGACCTACAATGAGCAGTTCTTC.

The chain carries TRBV19 and TRBJ2-7; TRBD2 aligns across 11 bases. V shed 4 bases, J shed 3 bases, and the junction held 5 bases outside the gene matches. The CDR3 sequence is 15 residues long. Germline-derived CDR1 and CDR2 are LNHDA and SQIVND (reference sequence). CDR3 protein: CASSKASGRNYEQYF. The CDR3 DNA sequence: TGTGCCAGTAGTAAGGCTAGCGGGAGGAACTACGAGCAGTACTTC.